This T cell receptor (beta chain) is from a study of blood T cell repertoires in COVID-19. Generated by immunoSEQ multiplex PCR, the TCRdb table keeps only in-frame clones and is missing some. The sample has 430,000 or so clones, roughly 90% seen once. Germline CDR1 SGHTS, CDR2 YDEGEE. J lost 2 bases, V lost 4 bases, and 3 bases had no gene match. The CDR3 loop spans 14 amino acids. Source material: peripheral blood. The chain combines TRBV5-8 with TRBJ1-5; 7 nucleotides align to TRBD1. This TCR was sampled from a man aged 18 to 29 with COVID-19, enrolled during active disease. For the CDR3, the DNA is TGTGCCAGCAGCCGGGGGACAGGCAATCAGCCCCAGCATTTT. Translated: CASSRGTGNQPQHF.